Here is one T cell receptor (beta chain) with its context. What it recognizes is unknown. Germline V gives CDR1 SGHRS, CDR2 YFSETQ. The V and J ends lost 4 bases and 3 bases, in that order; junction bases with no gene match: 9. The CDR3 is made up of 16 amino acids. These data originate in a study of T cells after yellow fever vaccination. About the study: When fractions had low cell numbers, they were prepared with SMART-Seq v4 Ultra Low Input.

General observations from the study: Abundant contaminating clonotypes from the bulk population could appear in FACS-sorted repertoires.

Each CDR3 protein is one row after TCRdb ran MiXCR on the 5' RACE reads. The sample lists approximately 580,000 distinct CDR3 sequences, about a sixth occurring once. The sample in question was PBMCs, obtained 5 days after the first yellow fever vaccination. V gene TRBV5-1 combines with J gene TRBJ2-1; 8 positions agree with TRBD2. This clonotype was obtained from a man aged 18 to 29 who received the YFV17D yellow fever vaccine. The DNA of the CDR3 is TGCGCCAGCAGCGGGATCGGGACTAGGAACTACAATGAGCAGTTCTTC. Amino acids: CASSGIGTRNYNEQFF.